The 26 T cell receptor beta chains given below trace back to one sample, sequenced in a study of shared T cell receptors in the human thymus. Assay used: immunoSEQ multiplex PCR; TCRdb lists only in-frame clones, some missing. The table has more than 550,000 clones, more than 70% seen once. The same data also contributed to another study, on human thymus T cells.

The sequenced material came from thymocytes. The receptors were sampled from a boy under two years old with a congenital heart defect.

This chain joins TRBV6-5 and TRBJ1-2; 8 positions agree with TRBD1. This CDR3 has 15 amino acids. Losses at the gene ends were 2 bases for V and 4 bases for J; bases not matched to a gene: 6. CDR1 is MNHEY and CDR2 is SVGAGI in the germline V gene. The CDR3 region has the DNA TGTGCCAGCAGTTACGGAGACAGGGGAAGCTATGGCTACACCTTC. Protein sequence: CASSYGDRGSYGYTF.

The chain couples TRBV2 to TRBJ1-1; D gene ambiguous. CDR1 SNHLY and CDR2 FYNNEI come from the germline V gene. The CDR3 is made up of 17 amino acids. V was shortened by 5 bases and J by 2 bases, with 21 bases between the two germline ends. The CDR3 nucleotides are TGTGCCAGCAGTTACGACAAGATCTTAGAGATAAACACTGAAGCTTTCTTT. Translated, it gives CASSYDKILEINTEAFF.

The chain carries TRBV5-6 and TRBJ2-7; D perhaps matches TRBD2 (6 bases). Trimming removed 4 bases at V and 3 bases at J, with 8 bases between. The CDR3 has 12 amino acids. Germline CDR1 reads SGHDT; CDR2 reads YYEEEE. CDR3 sequence: CASSPGGYEQYF. CDR3 sequence (DNA): TGTGCCAGCAGCCCCGGGGGCTACGAGCAGTACTTC. The full variable domain, completed using reference TRBV5-6 and TRBJ2-7, is DAGVTQSPTHLIKTRGQQVTLRCSPKSGHDTVSWYQQALGQGPQFIFQYYEEEERQRGNFPDRFSGHQFPNYSSELNVNALLLGDSALYLCASSPGGYEQYFGPGTRLTVT.

This clone was recorded once. This rearrangement joins TRBV7-9 to TRBJ1-6; TRBD1 matches at 7 bases. With V trimmed by 5 bases and J by 9 bases, 13 bases remained unmatched. The CDR3 has 16 amino acids. CDR1 and CDR2 from the germline V gene are SEHNR and FQNEAQ (reference sequence). The CDR3 spells CASSKPGTDVISPLHF. For the CDR3, the DNA is TGTGCCAGCAGCAAACCGGGGACAGACGTGATTTCACCCCTCCACTTT.

The chain carries TRBV7-4 and TRBJ1-1; 7 bases map to TRBD1. This CDR3 contains 16 residues. CDR1 is SGHVT, CDR2 SQSDAQ, per germline. Trimming removed 0 bases from V and 5 bases from J; junction bases left unmatched: 9. CDR3 sequence: CASSLASNTGETEAFF. DNA of the CDR3: TGTGCCAGCAGCTTAGCCAGCAATACAGGGGAAACTGAAGCTTTCTTT.

V usage is TRBV5-6 and J usage is TRBJ2-3; TRBD1 aligns across 9 bases. Germline V gene data show CDR1 as SGHDT and CDR2 as YYEEEE. The V and J ends lost 4 bases and 3 bases, in that order; junction bases with no gene match: 18. This CDR3 is built from 19 residues. The CDR3 sequence is CASSHQKPVGDRETDTQYF. CDR3 nucleotides: TGTGCCAGCAGCCACCAAAAGCCTGTAGGGGACAGGGAAACAGATACGCAGTATTTT.

The chain uses TRBV5-1 and TRBJ2-1; 15 nucleotides agree with TRBD2. The junction had 13 bases not matched to a gene; V was cut back by 1 base and J by 8 bases. The CDR3 has 19 amino acids. From germline, CDR1 is SGHRS and CDR2 YFSETQ. The CDR3 DNA is TGCGCCAGCAGCTTGCGGACTAGCGGGGGGGCCTCAATTTTCTATGAGCAGTTCTTC. Amino acid sequence: CASSLRTSGGASIFYEQFF.

The chain links TRBV5-8 to TRBJ2-1; TRBD1 matches 7 bases. The CDR3 is made up of 12 amino acids. V lost 6 bases, J lost 7 bases, and 4 bases stayed unmatched. Germline V lookup: CDR1 SGHTS, CDR2 YDEGEE. CDR3 bases: TGTGCCAGCACATTACAGGGGAATGAGCAGTTCTTC. Its protein product is CASTLQGNEQFF.

This clone was observed a single time. The V gene is TRBV18, the J gene TRBJ2-7; 13 positions agree with TRBD2. This CDR3 is built from 17 residues. The V gene's germline CDR1 is KGHSH and CDR2 LQKENI. V lost 3 bases, J lost 3 bases, and 8 bases stayed unmatched. CDR3 loop: CASSPSGRLAGGYEQYF. The CDR3 DNA reads TGTGCCAGCTCACCGTCGGGCAGACTAGCGGGAGGCTACGAGCAGTACTTC.

The rearrangement uses TRBV20-1 and TRBJ1-5; weak D call: TRBD1 (6 bases). Germline CDR1 is DFQATT and CDR2 is SNEGSKA (reference sequence). This CDR3 is built from 11 residues. V lost 4 bases and J lost 5, with 6 bases in between. CDR3 in amino acids: CSAKGDQPQHF. CDR3 nucleotide sequence: TGCAGTGCTAAGGGGGATCAGCCCCAGCATTTT.

The chain couples TRBV9 to TRBJ1-6, with 7 positions matching TRBD1. J was trimmed by 8 bases and V by 3 bases; bases with no gene match: 8. The germline V gene encodes CDR1 SGDLS and CDR2 YYNGEE. The CDR3 contains 15 residues. The CDR3 loop is CASSDRRTGHSPLHF. CDR3 nucleotide sequence: TGTGCCAGCAGCGACCGAAGGACAGGCCATTCACCCCTCCACTTT. Full variable domain (remainder filled in from reference TRBV9 and TRBJ1-6): DSGVTQTPKHLITATGQRVTLRCSPRSGDLSVYWYQQSLDQGLQFLIQYYNGEERAKGNILERFSAQQFPDLHSELNLSSLELGDSALYFCASSDRRTGHSPLHFGNGTRLTVT.

CDR3 in DNA: TGTGCCAGCAGCAACGGGAAGGACAGGGGTTGCGAGCAGTACTTC. Encoded protein: CASSNGKDRGCEQYF. The chain carries TRBV7-8 and TRBJ2-7, with 9 bases matching TRBD1. This CDR3 is built from 15 residues. The germline gives CDR1 SGHVS, CDR2 FQNEAQ. The V and J ends lost 5 bases and 6 bases, in that order; junction bases with no gene match: 11.

This rearrangement joins TRBV5-6 to TRBJ2-4, with TRBD1 matching 7 bases. This CDR3 contains 12 residues. The V gene's germline CDR1 is SGHDT and CDR2 YYEEEE. J was trimmed by 12 bases and V by 4 bases; bases with no gene match: 7. In DNA form, the CDR3 reads TGTGCCAGCAGCCGACCGACAGGGTCTCAGTACTTC. The encoded protein is CASSRPTGSQYF.

V is TRBV4-2 and J is TRBJ2-7; 7 positions agree with TRBD1. Unmatched junction bases numbered 12, after V lost 1 base and J lost 3 bases. CDR3 length equals 17 residues. CDR1 and CDR2 from the germline V gene are LGHNA and YNFKEQ. This chain's CDR3 is CASSQVLPRQGHYEQYF. For the CDR3, the DNA is TGTGCCAGCAGCCAAGTTCTACCTAGACAGGGACACTACGAGCAGTACTTC.

The V call is TRBV5-6, the J call TRBJ1-1; maybe TRBD1 (6 bases). The CDR3 runs to 14 residues. CDR1 and CDR2 (germline): SGHDT, YYEEEE. Trimming removed 3 bases at V and 1 base at J, with 10 bases between. The CDR3 loop reads CASSSGATNTEAFF. CDR3 in DNA: TGTGCCAGCAGCTCAGGGGCTACGAACACTGAAGCTTTCTTT.

This clone was found once. V gene TRBV15 combines with J gene TRBJ2-1; D is undetermined. Looked up from germline, CDR1 is LNHNV and CDR2 is YYDKDF (reference sequence). The germline V and J ends were trimmed by 0 bases and 6 bases, with 9 bases remaining between them. CDR3 length: 14 residues. The CDR3 nucleotides are TGTGCCACCAGCAGAGAAAGAAGCCTCAATGAGCAGTTCTTC. Translation gives CATSRERSLNEQFF.

Only one count was recorded for this clone. V and J are TRBV30 and TRBJ1-2; D possibly corresponds to TRBD1 (6 bases). This CDR3 has 13 residues. Between the trimmed V and J ends, which lost 2 bases and 8 bases, there was a span of 15 bases. Per the germline V gene, CDR1 is GTSNPN and CDR2 is SVGIG (reference sequence). The CDR3 nucleotides are TGTGCCTGGAGTTCCAAGGGACAAAACGGCTACACCTTC. Amino acids: CAWSSKGQNGYTF.

The rearrangement joins TRBV20-1 to TRBJ2-1; the D gene is possibly TRBD1 (5 bases). CDR1 is DFQATT, CDR2 SNEGSKA, per germline (reference sequence). V dropped 8 bases and J dropped 4 bases, with 9 bases sitting between them. This CDR3 is 11 amino acids long. The CDR3 region is CSRQPYNEQFF. The CDR3 DNA follows: TGCAGTCGACAGCCTTACAATGAGCAGTTCTTC.

V and J are TRBV12-2 and TRBJ2-5; the tabulated D call, TRBD2, remains unverified against the DNA. TRBV12-2 is annotated as a pseudogene. The CDR3 sequence is 11 residues long. This CDR3 reads CASRLLETQYF. The CDR3 bases are TGTGCAAGTCGCTTACTGGAGACCCAGTACTTC.

The chain employs TRBV9 and TRBJ1-2; no firm D call. V gave up 4 bases and J gave up 2 bases, with 9 bases separating them. Looked up from germline, CDR1 is SGDLS and CDR2 is YYNGEE. The CDR3 extends over 13 amino acids. As DNA, the CDR3 is TGTGCCAGCAGCCCAAGAGGGAACTATGGCTACACCTTC. It codes for CASSPRGNYGYTF. The full variable domain, rest sourced from reference TRBV9 and TRBJ1-2, is DSGVTQTPKHLITATGQRVTLRCSPRSGDLSVYWYQQSLDQGLQFLIQYYNGEERAKGNILERFSAQQFPDLHSELNLSSLELGDSALYFCASSPRGNYGYTFGSGTRLTVV.

This clone was counted once. The chain uses TRBV14 and TRBJ2-7, with 8 bases lining up with TRBD2. The CDR3 runs to 16 residues. With V trimmed by 0 bases and J by 0 bases, 4 bases remained unmatched. CDR1 is SGHDN, CDR2 FVKESK, per germline. CDR3 sequence reads: CASSQDMTSASYEQYF. CDR3 nucleotide sequence: TGTGCCAGCAGCCAAGACATGACTAGCGCCTCCTACGAGCAGTACTTC.

The CDR3 DNA sequence: TGTGCCAGCAGGACAGGGCACTACGAGCAGTACTTC. Translation: CASRTGHYEQYF. The chain employs TRBV25-1 and TRBJ2-7; TRBD1 matches at 7 bases. V lost 6 bases, J lost 3 bases, and 2 bases stayed unmatched. This CDR3 is 12 amino acids long. CDR1 is MGHDK and CDR2 is SYGVNS in the germline V gene.

The rearrangement joins TRBV6-1 to TRBJ1-4, with TRBD1 matching over 8 bases. CDR1 is MNHNS and CDR2 is SASEGT in the germline V gene. V lost 3 bases to trimming and J lost 4 bases; unmatched junction nucleotides: 1. The CDR3 contains 14 residues. The CDR3 spells CASSEDRVNEKLFF. The CDR3 region has the DNA TGTGCCAGCAGTGAGGACAGGGTTAATGAAAAACTGTTTTTT.

The V gene is TRBV28, the J gene TRBJ2-1, with 7 bases aligning to TRBD1. Germline-derived CDR1 and CDR2 are MDHEN and SYDVKM. V lost 5 bases and J lost 3; bases outside the gene matches: 10. The CDR3 totals 16 residues. The CDR3 DNA reads as TGTGCCAGCAGTAAGCTCAGGGGGAATTTCTACAATGAGCAGTTCTTC. It yields the protein CASSKLRGNFYNEQFF. Drawing the rest from reference TRBV28 and TRBJ2-1, the complete variable domain is DVKVTQSSRYLVKRTGEKVFLECVQDMDHENMFWYRQDPGLGLRLIYFSYDVKMKEKGDIPEGYSVSREKKERFSLILESASTNQTSMYLCASSKLRGNFYNEQFFGPGTRLTVL.

The chain couples TRBV10-3 to TRBJ1-5; TRBD1 agrees at 10 bases. The CDR3 is 15 amino acids. Germline CDR1 is ENHRY and CDR2 is SYGVKD. The junction had 5 bases not matched to a gene; V was cut back by 4 bases and J by 5 bases. CDR3 DNA: TGTGCCATCAGTGTGACAGGGGGCGTTTATCAGCCCCAGCATTTT. Amino acid sequence: CAISVTGGVYQPQHF.

The chain combines TRBV9 with TRBJ2-3; 7 nucleotides line up with TRBD1. The CDR3 sequence is 16 residues long. Trimming at V came to 0 bases and at J to 7 bases, leaving 11 bases not matched to a gene. Germline V CDR1 and CDR2: SGDLS, YYNGEE. The CDR3 region has the DNA TGTGCCAGCAGCGTAGAGCAGACAGGGTGGGTCAATACGCAGTATTTT. Translated, it gives CASSVEQTGWVNTQYF.